This T cell receptor (beta chain) was recovered during a study of molecular identifiers for immune sequencing clone quantification. There are 16 residues in the CDR3. The trim removed 1 base at V and 3 bases at J, leaving 2 bases unmatched. Germline V lookup: CDR1 MGHRA, CDR2 YSYEKL. TCRdb analysed the PCR reads with MiXCR anew, one entry per CDR3 protein. The sample shows about 640,000 distinct CDR3 sequences, 15% to 20% of them seen only once. This clonotype turned up a few times. The target antigen is unknown. Naive CD8 T cells, phenotype CD8+CD4-CCR7+CD45RA+, were sorted. Study findings and constraints: Because of identical TCR molecules sharing a barcode, sizes of highly expanded clones could be underestimated.

Sequenced sample: naive CD8+ T cells from blood, with Jurkat cell RNA spiked in. Sample subset: FACS-sorted CD8+CD4-CCR7+CD45RA+ naive T cells. V gene TRBV4-1 combines with J gene TRBJ2-2; 10 nucleotides agree with TRBD1. The receptor comes from a human donor in good health. Some libraries in this study had Jurkat cell RNA spiked in. CDR3 bases: TGCGCCAGCAGCCAAGGTGACAGGGGGCACACCGGGGAGCTGTTTTTT. It codes for CASSQGDRGHTGELFF.